This T cell receptor beta chain was recovered during a study of blood T cell repertoires in COVID-19. At the level of the study: Both acute and convalescent COVID-19 samples were obtained from the United States, Italy and Spain.

TCRdb's table, derived via immunoSEQ multiplex PCR, lists solely in-frame clones and lacks some. The data show some 180,000 clones, 70% to 90% seen once. The V end was cut by 1 base, the J end by 1 base, with 9 bases between. The CDR3 spans 15 residues. Germline V gene lookup returns CDR1 MNHNY and CDR2 SVGAGI (reference sequence). The sequence came from a man aged 55 to 70 with active or convalescent COVID-19. The specimen was peripheral blood. V is TRBV6-6 and J is TRBJ2-3; weak D call: TRBD2 (5 bases). CDR3 amino acids: CASSYWERGTDTQYF. Here the CDR3 DNA reads TGTGCCAGCAGTTACTGGGAGCGAGGCACAGATACGCAGTATTTT.